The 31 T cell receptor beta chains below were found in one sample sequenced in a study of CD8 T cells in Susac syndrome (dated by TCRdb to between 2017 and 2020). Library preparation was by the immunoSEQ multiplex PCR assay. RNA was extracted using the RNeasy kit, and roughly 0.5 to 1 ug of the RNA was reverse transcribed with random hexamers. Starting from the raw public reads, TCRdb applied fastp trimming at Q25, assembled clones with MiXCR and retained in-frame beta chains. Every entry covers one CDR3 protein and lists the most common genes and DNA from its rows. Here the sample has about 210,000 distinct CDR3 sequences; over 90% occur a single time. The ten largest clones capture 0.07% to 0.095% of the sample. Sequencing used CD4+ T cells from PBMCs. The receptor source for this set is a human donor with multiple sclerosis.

The CDR3, as DNA: TGTGCCAGCAGCGTAGGAGGGGGCGGGACCTACAATGAGCAGTTCTTC. Translated: CASSVGGGGTYNEQFF. V and J are TRBV9 and TRBJ2-1; D is perhaps TRBD1 (7 bases). This CDR3 comprises 16 residues. Germline CDR1 reads SGDLS; CDR2 reads YYNGEE. V lost 0 bases to trimming and J lost 2 bases, with 12 bases between them. Full variable domain (missing parts from reference TRBV9 and TRBJ2-1): DSGVTQTPKHLITATGQRVTLRCSPRSGDLSVYWYQQSLDQGLQFLIQYYNGEERAKGNILERFSAQQFPDLHSELNLSSLELGDSALYFCASSVGGGGTYNEQFFGPGTRLTVL.

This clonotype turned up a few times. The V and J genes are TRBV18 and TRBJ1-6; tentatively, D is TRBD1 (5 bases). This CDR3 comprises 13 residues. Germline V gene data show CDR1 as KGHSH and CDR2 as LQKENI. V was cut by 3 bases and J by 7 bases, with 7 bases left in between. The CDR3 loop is CASSPGGNSPLHF. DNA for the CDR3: TGTGCCAGCTCACCTGGGGGGAATTCACCCCTCCACTTT.

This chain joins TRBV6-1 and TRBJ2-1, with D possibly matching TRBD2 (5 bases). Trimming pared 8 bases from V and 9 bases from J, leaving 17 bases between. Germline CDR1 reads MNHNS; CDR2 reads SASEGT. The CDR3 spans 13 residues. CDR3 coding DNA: TGTGCCAGCCTTACCCTCGGAGGAGGTGAGCAGTTCTTC. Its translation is CASLTLGGGEQFF.

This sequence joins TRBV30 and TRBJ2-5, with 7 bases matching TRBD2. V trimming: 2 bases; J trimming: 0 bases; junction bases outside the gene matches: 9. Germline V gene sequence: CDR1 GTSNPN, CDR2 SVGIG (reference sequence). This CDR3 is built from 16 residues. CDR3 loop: CAWSLDGGNYQETQYF. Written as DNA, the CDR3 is TGTGCCTGGAGTCTGGACGGGGGGAACTACCAAGAGACCCAGTACTTC.

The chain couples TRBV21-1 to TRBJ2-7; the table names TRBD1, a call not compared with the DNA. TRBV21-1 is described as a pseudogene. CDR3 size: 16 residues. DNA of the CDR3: TGTGCCAGCAGCTTTCCCGGGACTGGGGCGTCCTACGAGCAGTACGTC. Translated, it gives CASSFPGTGASYEQYV.

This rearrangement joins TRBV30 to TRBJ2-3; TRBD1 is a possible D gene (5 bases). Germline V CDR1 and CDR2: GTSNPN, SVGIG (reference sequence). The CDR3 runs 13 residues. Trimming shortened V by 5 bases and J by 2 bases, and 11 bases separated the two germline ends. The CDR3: CAWGPGSTDTQYF. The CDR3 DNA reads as TGTGCCTGGGGTCCAGGGTCCACAGATACGCAGTATTTT.

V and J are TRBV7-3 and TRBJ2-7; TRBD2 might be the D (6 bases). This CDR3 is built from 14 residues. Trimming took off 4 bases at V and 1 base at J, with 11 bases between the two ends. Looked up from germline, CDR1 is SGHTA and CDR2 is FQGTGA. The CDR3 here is CASSSAAGSYEQYF. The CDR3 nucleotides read TGTGCCAGCAGCTCCGCGGCGGGGTCCTACGAGCAGTACTTC.

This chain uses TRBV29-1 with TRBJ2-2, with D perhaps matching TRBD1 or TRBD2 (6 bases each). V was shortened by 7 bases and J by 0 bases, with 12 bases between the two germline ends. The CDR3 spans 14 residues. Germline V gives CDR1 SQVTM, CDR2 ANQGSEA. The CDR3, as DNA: TGCAGCGCCGGAGGGACATCGAACACCGGGGAGCTGTTTTTT. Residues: CSAGGTSNTGELFF.

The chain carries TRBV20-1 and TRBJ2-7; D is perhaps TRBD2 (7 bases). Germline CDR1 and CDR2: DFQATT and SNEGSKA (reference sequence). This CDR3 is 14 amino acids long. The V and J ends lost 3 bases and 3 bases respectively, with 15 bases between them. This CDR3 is CSASVPGGHYEQYV. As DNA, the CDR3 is TGCAGTGCTAGCGTTCCGGGGGGCCACTACGAGCAGTACGTC.

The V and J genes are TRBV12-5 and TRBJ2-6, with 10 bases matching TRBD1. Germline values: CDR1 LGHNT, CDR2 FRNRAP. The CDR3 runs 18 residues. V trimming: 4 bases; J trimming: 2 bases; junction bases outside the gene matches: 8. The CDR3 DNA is TGTGCTAGTGGTTCCAGCCGGGACAGGGGACCTGGGGCCAACGTCCTGACTTTC. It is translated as CASGSSRDRGPGANVLTF.

The CDR3 here is CSASTGGSQPQHF. As DNA, the CDR3 is TGCAGTGCTTCTACAGGGGGCTCTCAGCCCCAGCATTTT. This chain links TRBV20-1 with TRBJ1-5; 9 bases agree with TRBD1. The J segment lost 6 bases and the V segment lost 5 bases, leaving 5 bases of the junction unmatched. Looked up from germline, CDR1 is DFQATT and CDR2 is SNEGSKA (reference sequence). The CDR3 is 13 amino acids.

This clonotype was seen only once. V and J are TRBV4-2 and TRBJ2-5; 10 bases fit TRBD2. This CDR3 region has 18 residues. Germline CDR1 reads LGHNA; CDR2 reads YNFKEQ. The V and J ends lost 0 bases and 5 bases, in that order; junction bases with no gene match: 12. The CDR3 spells CASSQEGASGGLEETQYF. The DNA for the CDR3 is TGTGCCAGCAGCCAAGAGGGAGCTAGCGGGGGCCTCGAGGAGACCCAGTACTTC.

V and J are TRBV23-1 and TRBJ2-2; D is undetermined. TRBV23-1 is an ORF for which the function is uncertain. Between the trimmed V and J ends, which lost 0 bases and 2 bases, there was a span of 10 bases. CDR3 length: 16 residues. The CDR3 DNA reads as TGCGCCAGCAGTCAATCCAACCGAATCAACACCGGGGAGCTGTTTTTT. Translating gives CASSQSNRINTGELFF.

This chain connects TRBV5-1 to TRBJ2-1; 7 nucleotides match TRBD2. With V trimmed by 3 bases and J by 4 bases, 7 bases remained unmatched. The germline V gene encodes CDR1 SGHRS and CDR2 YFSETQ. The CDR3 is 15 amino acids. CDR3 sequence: CASSSSTGGYNEQFF. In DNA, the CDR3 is TGCGCCAGCAGCTCCTCTACCGGGGGGTACAATGAGCAGTTCTTC.

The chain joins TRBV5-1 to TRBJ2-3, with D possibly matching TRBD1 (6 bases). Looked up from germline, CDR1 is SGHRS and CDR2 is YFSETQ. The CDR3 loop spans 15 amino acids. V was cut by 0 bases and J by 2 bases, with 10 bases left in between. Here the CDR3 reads CASSLGGQVTDTQYF. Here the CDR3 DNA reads TGCGCCAGCAGCTTGGGGGGACAAGTCACAGATACGCAGTATTTT.

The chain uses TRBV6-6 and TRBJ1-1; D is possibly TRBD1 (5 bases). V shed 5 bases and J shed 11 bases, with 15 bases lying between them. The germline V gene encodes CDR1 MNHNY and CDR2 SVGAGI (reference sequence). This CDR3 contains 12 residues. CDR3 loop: CASSTVGGRAFF. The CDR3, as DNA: TGTGCCAGCAGTACCGTTGGGGGACGCGCTTTCTTT.

This CDR3 reads CASSHRLGSVSTQETQYF. The CDR3 DNA reads TGTGCCAGCAGCCACCGGTTAGGGTCGGTCAGTACCCAAGAGACCCAGTACTTC. This sequence joins TRBV14 and TRBJ2-5; D call uncertain. The CDR3 runs 18 residues. Germline values: CDR1 SGHDN, CDR2 FVKESK. V lost 3 bases, J lost 1 base, and 21 bases lay in between.

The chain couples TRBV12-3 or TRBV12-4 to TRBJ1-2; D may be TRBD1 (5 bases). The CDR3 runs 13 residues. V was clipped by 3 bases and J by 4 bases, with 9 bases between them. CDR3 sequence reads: CASSFQGRYGYTF. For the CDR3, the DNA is TGTGCCAGCAGTTTTCAGGGACGCTATGGCTACACCTTC.

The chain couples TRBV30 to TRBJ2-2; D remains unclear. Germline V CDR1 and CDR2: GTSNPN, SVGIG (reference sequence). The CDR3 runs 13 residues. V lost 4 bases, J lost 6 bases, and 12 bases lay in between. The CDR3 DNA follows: TGTGCCTGGACTCGGCGGTTGGCCGGGGAGCTGTTTTTT. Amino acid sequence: CAWTRRLAGELFF.

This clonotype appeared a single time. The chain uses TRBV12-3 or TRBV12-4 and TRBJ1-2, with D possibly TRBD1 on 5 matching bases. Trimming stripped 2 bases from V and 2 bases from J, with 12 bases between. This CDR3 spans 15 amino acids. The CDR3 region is CASSLTQGVNYGYTF. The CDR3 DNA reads TGTGCCAGCAGTTTAACGCAAGGGGTCAACTATGGCTACACCTTC.

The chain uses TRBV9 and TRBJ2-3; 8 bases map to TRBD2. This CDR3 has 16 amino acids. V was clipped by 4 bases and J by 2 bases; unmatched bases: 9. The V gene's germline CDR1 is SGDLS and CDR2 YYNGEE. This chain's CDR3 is CASSPKVAGFTDTQYF. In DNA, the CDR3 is TGTGCCAGCAGCCCCAAAGTAGCGGGGTTCACAGATACGCAGTATTTT.

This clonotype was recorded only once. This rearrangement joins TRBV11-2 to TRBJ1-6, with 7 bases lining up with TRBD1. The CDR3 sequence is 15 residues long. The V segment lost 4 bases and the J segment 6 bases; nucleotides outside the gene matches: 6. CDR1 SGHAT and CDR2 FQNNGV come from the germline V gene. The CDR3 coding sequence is TGTGCCAGCAGCTCCATAGGGACAGCTAATTCACCCCTCCACTTT. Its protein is CASSSIGTANSPLHF. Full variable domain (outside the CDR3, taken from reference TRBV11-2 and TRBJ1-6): EAGVAQSPRYKIIEKRQSVAFWCNPISGHATLYWYQQILGQGPKLLIQFQNNGVVDDSQLPKDRFSAERLKGVDSTLKIQPAKLEDSAVYLCASSSIGTANSPLHFGNGTRLTVT.

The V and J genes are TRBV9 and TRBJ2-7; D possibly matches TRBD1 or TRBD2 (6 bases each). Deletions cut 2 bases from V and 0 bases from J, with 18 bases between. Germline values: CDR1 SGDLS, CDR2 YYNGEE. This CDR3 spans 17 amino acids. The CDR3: CASSVSQGTYSSYEQYV. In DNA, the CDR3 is TGTGCCAGCAGCGTCAGTCAGGGGACTTATAGCTCCTACGAGCAGTACGTC.

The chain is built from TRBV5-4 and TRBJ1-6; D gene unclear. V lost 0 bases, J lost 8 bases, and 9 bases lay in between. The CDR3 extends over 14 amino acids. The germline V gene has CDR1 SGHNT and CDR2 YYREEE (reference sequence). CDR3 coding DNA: TGTGCCAGCAGCTTGGGCCCTAAGGATTCACCCCTCCACTTT. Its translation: CASSLGPKDSPLHF.

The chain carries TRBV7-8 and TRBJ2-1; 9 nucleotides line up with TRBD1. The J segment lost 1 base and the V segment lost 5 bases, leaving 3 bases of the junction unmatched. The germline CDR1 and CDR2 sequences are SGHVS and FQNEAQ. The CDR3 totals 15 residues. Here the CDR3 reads CASSGGTGSYNEQFF. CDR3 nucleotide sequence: TGTGCCAGCAGCGGAGGGACAGGGTCCTACAATGAGCAGTTCTTC.

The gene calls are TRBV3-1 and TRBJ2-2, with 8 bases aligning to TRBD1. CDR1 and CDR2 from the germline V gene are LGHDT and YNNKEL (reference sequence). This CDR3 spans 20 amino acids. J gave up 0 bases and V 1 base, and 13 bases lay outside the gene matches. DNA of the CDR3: TGTGCCAGCAGCCAAGTCCGTCGCATACGGACAGGGCCGAACACCGGGGAGCTGTTTTTT. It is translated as CASSQVRRIRTGPNTGELFF.

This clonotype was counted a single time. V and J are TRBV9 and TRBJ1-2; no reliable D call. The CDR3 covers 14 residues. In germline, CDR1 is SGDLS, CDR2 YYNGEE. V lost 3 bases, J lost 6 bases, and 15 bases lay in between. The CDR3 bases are TGTGCCAGCAGCGGACCGCCACGAAGAGATGGCTACACCTTC. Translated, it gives CASSGPPRRDGYTF.

The CDR3 nucleotides read TGCGCCAGCAGCGCCCCTGGCGGGGGGTATAATGAGCAGTTCTTC. Its translation: CASSAPGGGYNEQFF. V usage is TRBV5-1 and J usage is TRBJ2-1, with 8 bases lining up with TRBD2. Looked up from germline, CDR1 is SGHRS and CDR2 is YFSETQ. The ends lost 4 bases at V and 7 bases at J; junction bases unmatched: 10. The CDR3 runs 15 residues.

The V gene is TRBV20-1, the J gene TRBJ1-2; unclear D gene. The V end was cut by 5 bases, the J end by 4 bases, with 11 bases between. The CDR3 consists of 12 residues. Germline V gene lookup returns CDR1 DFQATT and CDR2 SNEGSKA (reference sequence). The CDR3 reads CSASPGFYGYTF. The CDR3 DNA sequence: TGCAGTGCTTCCCCGGGGTTCTATGGCTACACCTTC.

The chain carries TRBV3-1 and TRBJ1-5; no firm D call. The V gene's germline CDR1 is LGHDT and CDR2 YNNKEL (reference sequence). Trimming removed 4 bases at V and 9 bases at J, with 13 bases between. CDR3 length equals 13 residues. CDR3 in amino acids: CASSPSSNRPQHF. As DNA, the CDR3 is TGTGCCAGCAGCCCCTCCTCGAACCGGCCCCAGCATTTT.

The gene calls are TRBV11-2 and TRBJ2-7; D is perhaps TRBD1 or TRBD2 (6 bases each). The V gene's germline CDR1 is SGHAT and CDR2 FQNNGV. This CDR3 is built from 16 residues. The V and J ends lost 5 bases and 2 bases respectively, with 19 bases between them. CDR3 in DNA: TGTGCCAGCAGCCCAATTTGGGGGGACAAAGCCTACGAGCAGTACTTC. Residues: CASSPIWGDKAYEQYF.